The rows below give T cell receptor beta chains drawn from one sample of a study of blood T cell repertoires in COVID-19. Measured with immunoSEQ multiplex PCR; TCRdb has only the in-frame clones, and not every one. The sample shows some 50,000 clones, 85% to 90% of them seen only once. Source material: peripheral blood. The receptor set was obtained from a human donor in a cohort sampled during active COVID-19. CDR3s include the opening cysteine and the closing phenylalanine or tryptophan. D genes are given only for firm matches. A clone size is listed for some rows: how often the clone was seen (once, few, many), or a class if it is expanded.

J,size,D,V,DNA,CDR3
TRBJ2-3,-,-,TRBV5-4,TGTGCCAGCAGCCTTCTCTATGGGACTAGCACAGATACGCAGTATTTT,CASSLLYGTSTDTQYF
TRBJ1-2,-,TRBD1,TRBV6-6,TGTGCCAGCAGCCTAGACAGGGAACATGGCTACACCTTC,CASSLDREHGYTF
TRBJ2-5,-,TRBD1,TRBV7-9,TGTGCCAGCAGCGGTGACGAAGGGGGCAAGGGGGTTCCGGAGACCCAGTACTTC,CASSGDEGGKGVPETQYF
TRBJ2-1,-,TRBD1,TRBV7-2,TGTGCCAGTAACGCGGGGCAGGGGGCAATTGAGCAGTTCTTC,CASNAGQGAIEQFF
TRBJ2-7,-,TRBD1,TRBV5-1,TGCGCCAGCAGCTCGGGACAGGGGGTTCACGAGCAGTACTTC,CASSSGQGVHEQYF
TRBJ2-1,-,-,TRBV5-1,TGCGCCAGCAGCTTGGGTCCTACTAGCTACAATGAGCAGTTCTTC,CASSLGPTSYNEQFF
TRBJ1-4,-,-,TRBV10-3,TGTGCCATCAGTGAGGGTCTGACAGCAACTAATGAAAAACTGTTTTTT,CAISEGLTATNEKLFF
TRBJ2-1,-,-,TRBV4-2,TGTGCCAGCAGCCTATCTGACTCGTCCGATGAGCAGTTCTTC,CASSLSDSSDEQFF
TRBJ2-1,-,-,TRBV6-4,TGTGCCAGCAGTGAACTACCGTACAATGAGCAGTTCTTC,CASSELPYNEQFF
TRBJ1-1,-,TRBD1,TRBV10-1,TGCGCCAGCAGGACAGGGGACGACACTGAAGCTTTCTTT,CASRTGDDTEAFF
TRBJ1-1,-,-,TRBV20-1,TGCAGTGCTAGTCAGTCGAACACTGAAGCTTTCTTT,CSASQSNTEAFF
TRBJ2-4,-,-,TRBV27,TGTGCCAGCAGCCTCGCCGGGACTCTACCCAACATTCAGTACTTC,CASSLAGTLPNIQYF
TRBJ1-2,-,-,TRBV28,TGTGCCAGCACCCAACAGGGTATCTATGGCTACACCTTC,CASTQQGIYGYTF
TRBJ2-1,-,-,TRBV3-1/TRBV3-2,TGTGCCAGCAGCCTGCCCCGGGACACATCATTCAATGAGCAGTTCTTC,CASSLPRDTSFNEQFF
TRBJ2-6,many,TRBD1,TRBV11-2,TGTGCCAGCAGCTTAGGGGCAGGGGGCTCTCTGGGGGCCAACGTCCTGACTTTC,CASSLGAGGSLGANVLTF
TRBJ1-2,-,-,TRBV11-2,TGTGCCAGCAGGAGGGCTAACTATGGCTACACCTTC,CASRRANYGYTF
TRBJ1-3,-,-,TRBV18,TGTGCCAGCTCACCGGCAGGGATCAGGGGTTCTGGAAACACCATATATTTT,CASSPAGIRGSGNTIYF
TRBJ2-7,-,-,TRBV5-1,TGCGCCAGCAGCTTCCAGGGCGACGAGCAGTACTTC,CASSFQGDEQYF
TRBJ2-7,-,-,TRBV4-1,TGCGCCAGCAGCCAAGAACCGGGACTGGTAGGCGGCGAGCAGTACTTC,CASSQEPGLVGGEQYF
TRBJ1-1,-,TRBD1,TRBV3-1/TRBV3-2,TGTGCCAGCAGCCAAGATGGGGACAGGGCAAGACTAGCTTTCTTT,CASSQDGDRARLAFF
TRBJ2-5,-,TRBD2,TRBV6-6,TGTGCCAGCAGTTCTAGCGGGGGATTTATCGAGGAGACCCAGTACTTC,CASSSSGGFIEETQYF
TRBJ2-5,once,-,TRBV21-1,TGTGCCAGCAGCAATCTTGATCAGGGAAACGAGGAGACCCAGTACTTC,CASSNLDQGNEETQYF
TRBJ1-4,-,TRBD1,TRBV29-1,TGCAGCGTGGCCGACAGGGGCCGTAATGAAAAACTGTTTTTT,CSVADRGRNEKLFF
TRBJ1-6,few,-,TRBV5-5,TGTGCCAGCGGAGGACTGACAGGCTATAATTCACCCCTCCACTTT,CASGGLTGYNSPLHF
TRBJ2-1,-,TRBD1,TRBV27,TGTGCCAGCAGTCCGGGACAGGGATATGAGCAGTTCTTC,CASSPGQGYEQFF
TRBJ1-6,-,TRBD1,TRBV19,TGTGCCAGTAGAAACCCTGGGACAGGAAATTCACCCCTCCACTTT,CASRNPGTGNSPLHF
TRBJ1-1,-,-,TRBV9,TGTGCCAGCAGCGTAACTGGCAGGGAAGCTTTCTTT,CASSVTGREAFF
TRBJ2-6,-,TRBD1,TRBV5-1,TGCGCCAGCAGCTTGACAGGGGGTACGGGGGCCAACGTCCTGACTTTC,CASSLTGGTGANVLTF
TRBJ1-2,-,-,TRBV6-1,TGTGCCAGCAGTGATCAGATAGGCTACACCTTC,CASSDQIGYTF
TRBJ2-3,-,TRBD1,TRBV29-1,TGCAGCGTTGAAGTTTTTGGGGTGGAGGGGACAGGGGGTACAGATACGCAGTATTTT,CSVEVFGVEGTGGTDTQYF
TRBJ1-2,few,TRBD1,TRBV12-5,TGTGCTAGTGGTTCCCTGACAGGGGCCGATGGCTACACCTTC,CASGSLTGADGYTF
TRBJ2-2,-,TRBD1,TRBV30,TGTGCCTGGACCGGGACAGGGGCCGGGGAGCTGTTTTTT,CAWTGTGAGELFF
TRBJ1-1,-,-,TRBV27,TGTGCCAGCAGTCCTCAGGGGATCACTGAAGCTTTCTTT,CASSPQGITEAFF
TRBJ2-6,-,-,TRBV6-5,TGTGCCAGCCTTTCAGGGTCCAGTGGGGCCAACGTCCTGACTTTC,CASLSGSSGANVLTF
TRBJ1-2,-,-,TRBV28,TGTGCCAGCAGGGAGCCGGGAGGCCAGGATTTTTGGGGCTACACCTTC,CASREPGGQDFWGYTF
TRBJ2-7,-,-,TRBV18,TGTGCCAGCTCACCAAAGGACAGTTACGAGCAGTACTTC,CASSPKDSYEQYF
TRBJ1-3,-,TRBD1,TRBV2,TGTGCCAGCAGTACAGGGGGGCAGGGAAACACCATATATTTT,CASSTGGQGNTIYF
TRBJ2-2,-,TRBD1,TRBV25-1,TGTGCCAGCAGTGCCCGGGACAGGGACACCGGGGAGCTGTTTTTT,CASSARDRDTGELFF
TRBJ2-3,-,-,TRBV7-3,TGTGCCAGCAGCCCCCCGTCTACAGATACGCAGTATTTT,CASSPPSTDTQYF
TRBJ2-4,-,-,TRBV19,TGTGCCTCCGGAGGGGTTATTCAGTACTTC,CASGGVIQYF
TRBJ2-1,-,TRBD1,TRBV20-1,TGCAGTGCTAGTCAGGGGGCGCGGAATGAGCAGTTCTTC,CSASQGARNEQFF